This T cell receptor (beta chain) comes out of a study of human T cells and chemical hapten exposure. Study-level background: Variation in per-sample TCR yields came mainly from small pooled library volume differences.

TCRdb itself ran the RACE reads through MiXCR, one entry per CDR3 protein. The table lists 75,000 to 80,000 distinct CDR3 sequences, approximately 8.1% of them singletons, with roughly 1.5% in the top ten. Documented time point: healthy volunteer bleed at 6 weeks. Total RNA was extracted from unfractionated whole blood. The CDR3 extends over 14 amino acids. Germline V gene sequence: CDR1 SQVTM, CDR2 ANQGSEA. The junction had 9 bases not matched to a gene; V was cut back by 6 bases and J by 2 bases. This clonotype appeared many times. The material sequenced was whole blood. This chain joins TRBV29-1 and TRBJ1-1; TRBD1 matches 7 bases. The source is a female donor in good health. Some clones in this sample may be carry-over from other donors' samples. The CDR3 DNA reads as TGCAGCGTGACCACCGGGACAGTCAACACTGAAGCTTTCTTT. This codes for CSVTTGTVNTEAFF.